This T cell receptor beta chain was captured by sequencing in a study of blood T cell repertoires in COVID-19. Overall study: Some COVID-19 samples were acute and others convalescent; all came from the United States, Italy and Spain.

Germline V lookup: CDR1 MNHEY, CDR2 SMNVEV (reference sequence). The germline V and J ends were trimmed by 4 bases and 9 bases, with 7 bases remaining between them. This CDR3 is built from 12 residues. Clones were sequenced by immunoSEQ multiplex PCR, and TCRdb holds only the in-frame ones, with some missing. The profile shows roughly 200,000 clones, more than 70% of them singletons. The specimen was peripheral blood. This receptor was taken from a person between 70 and 80 years old with COVID-19, enrolled during active disease. The rearrangement links TRBV27 to TRBJ1-6; D is perhaps TRBD1 (5 bases). Here the CDR3 reads CASSSGVSPLHF. CDR3 in DNA: TGTGCCAGCAGTTCGGGGGTTTCACCCCTCCACTTT.